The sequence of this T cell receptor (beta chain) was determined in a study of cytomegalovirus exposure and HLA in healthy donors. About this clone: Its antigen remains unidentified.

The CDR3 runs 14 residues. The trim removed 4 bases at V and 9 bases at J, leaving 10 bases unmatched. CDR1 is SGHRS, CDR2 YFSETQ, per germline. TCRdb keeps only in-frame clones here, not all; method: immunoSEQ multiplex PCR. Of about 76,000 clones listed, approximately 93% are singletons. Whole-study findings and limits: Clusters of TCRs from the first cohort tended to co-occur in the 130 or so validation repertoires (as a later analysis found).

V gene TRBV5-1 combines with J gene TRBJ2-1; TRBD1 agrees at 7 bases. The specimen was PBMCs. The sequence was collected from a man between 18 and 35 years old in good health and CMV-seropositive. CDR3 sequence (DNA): TGCGCCAGCAGCCCAAGGACAGGAGAGGGTGAGCAGTTCTTC. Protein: CASSPRTGEGEQFF.